This note documents a single T cell receptor beta chain sequence. The antigen remains undetermined. This sample is part of a study of T cell repertoires in cytomegalovirus infection. There are 16 residues in the CDR3. V dropped 0 bases and J dropped 1; count of bases not matched to a gene: 5. Per the germline V gene, CDR1 is LGHNA and CDR2 is YNFKEQ. TCRdb reprocessed the reads with MiXCR, giving one entry per CDR3 protein. This table holds 570,000 or so distinct CDR3 sequences, about 40% found once. This sequence joins TRBV4-2 and TRBJ2-7, with TRBD2 matching over 8 bases. This sequence originates from a human donor in good health (CMV status not recorded). Some clones in this sample may be carry-over from other donors' samples. This specimen consisted of cultured PBMCs, obtained from culture after CMV antigen stimulation. The chain's CDR3 is CASSQEGIAGSYEQYF. Here the CDR3 DNA reads TGTGCCAGCAGCCAAGAGGGAATAGCGGGGTCCTACGAGCAGTACTTC.